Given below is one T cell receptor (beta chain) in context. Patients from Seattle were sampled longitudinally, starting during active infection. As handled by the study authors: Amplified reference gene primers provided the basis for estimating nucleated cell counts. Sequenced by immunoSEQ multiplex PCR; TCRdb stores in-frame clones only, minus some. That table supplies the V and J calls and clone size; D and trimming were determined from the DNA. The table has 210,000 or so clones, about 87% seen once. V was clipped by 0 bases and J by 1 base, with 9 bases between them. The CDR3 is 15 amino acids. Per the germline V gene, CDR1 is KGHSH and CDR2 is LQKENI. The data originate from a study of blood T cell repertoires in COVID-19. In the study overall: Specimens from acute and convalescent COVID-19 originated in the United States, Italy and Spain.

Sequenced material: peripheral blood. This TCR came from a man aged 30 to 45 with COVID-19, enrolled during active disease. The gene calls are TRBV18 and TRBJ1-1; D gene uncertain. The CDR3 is CASSPPDFGNTEAFF. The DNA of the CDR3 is TGTGCCAGCTCACCACCCGATTTCGGGAACACTGAAGCTTTCTTT.